Listed below are T cell receptor beta chains from one sample, sequenced in a study of T cell repertoires in cytomegalovirus infection. Each CDR3 protein is one row after TCRdb ran MiXCR on the reads. The sample records 80,000 to 130,000 distinct CDR3 sequences, roughly a quarter being singletons. The sequenced sample was CD8+ T cells from PBMCs. All receptors come from a human donor in good health (CMV status not recorded). Some clones in this sample may be carry-over from other donors' samples. Each CDR3 is given with its conserved first and last residue. D genes are given only for firm matches. The size of a clone is reported for some rows only, either as once, few or many, or as a class for expanded clones.

CDR3	DNA	V	J	size	D
CASSHGQNTEAFF	TGCGCCAGCAGCCACGGACAGAACACTGAAGCTTTCTTT	TRBV5-1	TRBJ1-1	few	-
CASSLPRGTDYNEQFF	TGTGCCAGCAGCCTCCCCCGGGGGACCGATTACAATGAGCAGTTCTTC	TRBV7-6	TRBJ2-1	many	-
CASSSGQGNTEAFF	TGTGCCAGCAGCTCCGGACAGGGGAACACTGAAGCTTTCTTT	TRBV13	TRBJ1-1	many	TRBD1
CASSMGTEAFF	TGTGCCAGTAGTATGGGCACTGAAGCTTTCTTT	TRBV19	TRBJ1-1	few	-
CSARTPISPRASNTGELFF	TGCAGTGCTAGGACCCCGATATCCCCACGAGCGTCGAACACCGGGGAGCTGTTTTTT	TRBV20-1	TRBJ2-2	once	-
CASSYLYGNTEAFF	TGTGCCAGCAGTTACCTTTACGGGAACACTGAAGCTTTCTTT	TRBV6-2/TRBV6-3	TRBJ1-1	-	-
CASSRTGITEAFF	TGTGCCAGCAGTCGAACAGGGATCACTGAAGCTTTCTTT	TRBV7-3	TRBJ1-1	once	-
CASSRSTGYKSPLHF	TGTGCCAGCAGCCGGTCGACAGGCTACAAATCACCCCTCCACTTT	TRBV7-9	TRBJ1-6	many	-
CASKPRGGVNTEAFF	TGTGCCAGTAAACCCAGGGGGGGGGTGAACACTGAAGCTTTCTTT	TRBV19	TRBJ1-1	-	TRBD1
CASSLGGRVYEQYF	TGTGCCAGCAGCTTAGGCGGCAGGGTCTACGAGCAGTACTTC	TRBV11-2	TRBJ2-7	many	-
CASSLPYNSPLHF	TGTGCCAGCAGCTTACCCTATAATTCACCCCTCCACTTT	TRBV7-2	TRBJ1-6	many	-
CASRGLEGSYNEQFF	TGTGCCAGCAGAGGACTAGAGGGCTCCTACAATGAGCAGTTCTTC	TRBV12-3/TRBV12-4	TRBJ2-1	few	TRBD2
CATRRVREGRDEQFF	TGTGCCACCAGACGTGTGCGGGAGGGCCGGGATGAGCAGTTCTTC	TRBV24-1	TRBJ2-1	few	TRBD2
CASSIRLAGVGDTQYF	TGTGCCAGCAGCATCCGACTAGCGGGAGTGGGGGATACGCAGTATTTT	TRBV7-8	TRBJ2-3	many	TRBD2
CASSYRAGVEQFF	TGTGCCAGCAGCTACCGAGCGGGAGTGGAGCAGTTCTTC	TRBV5-4	TRBJ2-1	-	TRBD2
CASSFQGGEQYF	TGTGCCAGCAGCTTCCAGGGAGGCGAGCAGTACTTC	TRBV7-6	TRBJ2-7	-	-
CASSRTSGGFDAYEQYF	TGTGCCAGCAGCCGGACTAGCGGGGGGTTCGACGCCTACGAGCAGTACTTC	TRBV7-4	TRBJ2-7	-	TRBD2
CASSRGGTDTQYF	TGTGCCAGCAGCCGTGGAGGCACAGATACGCAGTATTTT	TRBV7-7	TRBJ2-3	few	-
CASSPSWGDYSGANVLTF	TGTGCCAGTAGTCCCTCTTGGGGGGACTACTCTGGAGCCAACGTCCTGACTTTC	TRBV19	TRBJ2-6	-	TRBD2
CASASGTPSYTF	TGTGCCAGCGCGTCCGGGACGCCCAGCTACACCTTC	TRBV7-9	TRBJ1-2	many	-
CASSLDSPTSGANVLTF	TGTGCCAGCAGTCTTGACAGTCCAACCTCTGGGGCCAACGTCCTGACTTTC	TRBV6-5	TRBJ2-6	-	-
CASSQEHSTSYEQYF	TGCGCCAGCAGCCAAGAGCACAGTACTTCCTACGAGCAGTACTTC	TRBV4-1	TRBJ2-7	few	-
CASDGGLGLRNTGELFF	TGTGCCAGCGATGGGGGTCTGGGACTGAGAAACACCGGGGAGCTGTTTTTT	TRBV6-2/TRBV6-3	TRBJ2-2	-	-
CSVTSGGLQYF	TGCAGCGTTACTAGCGGGGGTCTACAGTATTTT	TRBV29-1	TRBJ2-3	-	TRBD2
CASTLGTEAFF	TGTGCCAGCACCTTGGGGACTGAAGCTTTCTTT	TRBV12-3/TRBV12-4	TRBJ1-1	-	-
CSVEGQGNDYEQYF	TGCAGCGTTGAAGGACAGGGGAACGACTACGAGCAGTACTTC	TRBV29-1	TRBJ2-7	few	TRBD1
CASSTPRQGVVEQFF	TGTGCCAGTAGTACCCCCCGGCAGGGGGTGGTTGAGCAGTTCTTC	TRBV19	TRBJ2-1	-	TRBD1
CASSYGLAGSTDTQYF	TGTGCCAGCAGCTACGGACTAGCGGGGAGCACAGATACGCAGTATTTT	TRBV7-8	TRBJ2-3	-	TRBD2